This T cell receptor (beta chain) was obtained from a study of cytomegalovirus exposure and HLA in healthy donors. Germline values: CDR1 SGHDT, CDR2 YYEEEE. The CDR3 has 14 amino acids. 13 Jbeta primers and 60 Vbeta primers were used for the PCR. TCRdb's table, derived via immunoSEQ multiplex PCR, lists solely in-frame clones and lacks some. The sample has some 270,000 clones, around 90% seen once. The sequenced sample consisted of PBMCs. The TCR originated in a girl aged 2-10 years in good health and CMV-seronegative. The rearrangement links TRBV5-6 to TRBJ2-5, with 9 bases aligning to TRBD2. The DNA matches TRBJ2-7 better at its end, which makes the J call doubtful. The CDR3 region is CASSFGLARHEQYF. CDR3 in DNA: TGTGCCAGCAGCTTCGGACTAGCGCGGCACGAGCAGTACTTC.